The T cell receptor beta chain under discussion was sequenced for a study of blood T cell repertoires in COVID-19. Study overall: From the United States, Italy and Spain came samples of acute and convalescent COVID-19. T cells, B-cell-depleted T cells, or PBMCs supplied cDNA or gDNA.

Authors' methods: Estimation of nucleated cell counts relied on the amplification of reference gene primers. Clones were sequenced by immunoSEQ multiplex PCR, and TCRdb holds only the in-frame ones, with some missing. Clonal size and the V and J genes are those of that table, whereas D and trimming came from the DNA. The table includes approximately 190,000 clones, roughly 85% detected once. The CDR3 loop spans 14 amino acids. The V and J ends lost 4 bases and 0 bases, in that order; junction bases with no gene match: 1. The germline V gene has CDR1 GTSNPN and CDR2 SVGIG (reference sequence). Sequenced material: peripheral blood. The genes are TRBV30 and TRBJ2-2; 8 positions agree with TRBD2. The TCR originated in a man in his 60s with active or convalescent COVID-19. The CDR3 spells CAWISGANTGELFF. The DNA of the CDR3 is TGTGCCTGGATTAGCGGGGCGAACACCGGGGAGCTGTTTTTT.